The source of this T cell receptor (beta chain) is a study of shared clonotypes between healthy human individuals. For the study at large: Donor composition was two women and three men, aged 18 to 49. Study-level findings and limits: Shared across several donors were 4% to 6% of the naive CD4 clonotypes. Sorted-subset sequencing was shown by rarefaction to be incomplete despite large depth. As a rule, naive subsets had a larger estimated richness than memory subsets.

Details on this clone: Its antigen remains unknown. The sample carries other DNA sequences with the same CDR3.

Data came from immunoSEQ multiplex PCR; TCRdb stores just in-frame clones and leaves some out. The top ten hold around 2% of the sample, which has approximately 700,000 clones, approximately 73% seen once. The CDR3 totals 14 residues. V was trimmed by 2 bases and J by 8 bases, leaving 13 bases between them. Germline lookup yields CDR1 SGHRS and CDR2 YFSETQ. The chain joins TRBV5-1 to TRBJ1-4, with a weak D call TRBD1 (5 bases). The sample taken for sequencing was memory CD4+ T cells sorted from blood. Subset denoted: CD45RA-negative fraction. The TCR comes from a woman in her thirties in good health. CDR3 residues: CASSFGTGKEKLFF. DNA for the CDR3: TGCGCCAGCAGCTTTGGGACTGGGAAAGAAAAACTGTTTTTT. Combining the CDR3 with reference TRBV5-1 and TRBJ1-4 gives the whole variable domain KAGVTQTPRYLIKTRGQQVTLSCSPISGHRSVSWYQQTPGQGLQFLFEYFSETQRNKGNFPGRFSGRQFSNSRSEMNVSTLELGDSALYLCASSFGTGKEKLFFGSGTQLSVL.